This TCR beta chain is drawn from a study of regulatory T cells in long-lasting Graves disease. Relying on iRepertoire HTBI primers and Arm-PCR of CDR3 regions, the team built TCR beta libraries. TCRdb re-called the multiplex PCR reads with MiXCR, one entry per CDR3 protein. The table shows about 560,000 distinct CDR3 sequences, with roughly a sixth occurring only once. This clonotype was recorded at least ten times. This sample's time point: newly diagnosed GD, antithyroid drugs for less than 3 months. There was RNA extracted from PBMCs, and the TCR library was made from it. The same sample was also studied in work on T cells in Graves' hyperthyroidism and ophthalmopathy.

Here the sequenced sample was peripheral blood mononuclear cells (PBMCs), taken at new diagnosis, from a patient treated with antithyroid drugs. The sequence was collected from a man between 18 and 35 years old with Graves disease.

The CDR3 is CASSLADRQGYEQYF. As DNA, the CDR3 is TGTGCCAGCAGCTTAGCCGACCGACAGGGGTACGAGCAGTACTTC. The chain combines TRBV11-2 with TRBJ2-7, with TRBD1 matching 8 bases. The V segment lost 1 base and the J segment 4 bases; nucleotides outside the gene matches: 6. Looked up from germline, CDR1 is SGHAT and CDR2 is FQNNGV. The CDR3 spans 15 residues.